One sample yielded the 21 T cell receptor beta chains listed below, sequenced in a study of shared clonotypes between healthy human individuals. Profiled with immunoSEQ multiplex PCR; TCRdb holds only in-frame clones, not every one. The top ten hold more than 10% of the sample, which has under 600,000 clones, roughly 72% seen once. The sequencing sample was made of PBMCs. Receptors originate from a woman in her forties in good health. Some clones in this sample may be carry-over from other donors' samples.

There are a few counts of this clone. Other DNA sequences within the sample encode an identical CDR3. The chain employs TRBV6-5 and TRBJ2-1; TRBD1 matches 10 bases. Germline loops: CDR1 MNHEY, CDR2 SVGAGI. This CDR3 comprises 14 residues. V lost 0 bases and J lost 7; bases outside the gene matches: 0. The CDR3 region has the DNA TGTGCCAGCAGTTACTCGGGACAGGGGAATGAGCAGTTCTTC. Protein: CASSYSGQGNEQFF.

The chain links TRBV18 to TRBJ2-1; possible D gene TRBD2, 6 bases. The CDR3 covers 14 residues. V was clipped by 2 bases and J by 7 bases, with 12 bases between them. Germline-derived CDR1 and CDR2 are KGHSH and LQKENI. DNA for the CDR3: TGTGCCAGCTCACCATATTCCGCGGGGAATGAGCAGTTCTTC. Protein product: CASSPYSAGNEQFF.

This chain links TRBV4-3 with TRBJ2-1; either TRBD1 or TRBD2 may fit D (6 bases each). The V end was cut by 2 bases, the J end by 0 bases, with 14 bases between. Per the germline V gene, CDR1 is LGHNA and CDR2 is YSLEER. This CDR3 is 17 amino acids long. The DNA for the CDR3 is TGCGCCAGCAGCCAACGAGGGGGGAGACTCTCCTACAATGAGCAGTTCTTC. Translation: CASSQRGGRLSYNEQFF.

The rearrangement links TRBV21-1 to TRBJ2-2; the D segment call TRBD1 is taken from the table without a DNA check. TRBV21-1 constitutes a pseudogene. The CDR3 has 16 residues. Written as DNA, the CDR3 is TGTGCCAGCAGCAAAGAAAAACAGAAAAACACCGGGGAGCTGTTTTTT. Its translation: CASSKEKQKNTGELFF.

This rearrangement joins TRBV2 to TRBJ1-1; D gene uncertain. CDR1 and CDR2 from the germline V gene are SNHLY and FYNNEI. The length of the CDR3 is 11 residues. Deletions cut 4 bases from V and 3 bases from J, with 3 bases between. CDR3 sequence (DNA): TGTGCCAGCAGTGCGTACACTGAAGCTTTCTTT. It codes for CASSAYTEAFF. Together with reference TRBV2 and TRBJ1-1, the CDR3 gives the full variable domain: EPEVTQTPSHQVTQMGQEVILRCVPISNHLYFYWYRQILGQKVEFLVSFYNNEISEKSEIFDDQFSVERPDGSNFTLKIRSTKLEDSAMYFCASSAYTEAFFGQGTRLTVV.

This clone has just one count. The V gene is TRBV30, the J gene TRBJ1-1, with a tentative D call TRBD1 (6 bases). The germline V gene encodes CDR1 GTSNPN and CDR2 SVGIG (reference sequence). V dropped 5 bases and J dropped 6 bases, with 16 bases sitting between them. CDR3 size: 13 residues. CDR3 sequence: CAWGDRTDAEAFF. CDR3 bases: TGTGCCTGGGGGGACCGGACAGACGCTGAAGCTTTCTTT. Filled out from reference TRBV30 and TRBJ1-1, the complete variable domain reads SQTIHQWPATLVQPVGSPLSLECTVEGTSNPNLYWYRQAAGRGLQLLFYSVGIGQISSEVPQNLSASRPQDRQFILSSKKLLLSDSGFYLCAWGDRTDAEAFFGQGTRLTVV.

This chain joins TRBV6-1 and TRBJ2-7; 15 positions agree with TRBD2. Losses at the gene ends were 8 bases for V and 6 bases for J; bases not matched to a gene: 5. Germline-derived CDR1 and CDR2 are MNHNS and SASEGT. CDR3 length: 14 amino acids. This CDR3 is CASSRTSGRAEQYF. The CDR3 DNA reads TGTGCCAGCTCACGGACTAGCGGGAGGGCCGAGCAGTACTTC.

This chain links TRBV2 with TRBJ2-7; a possible D gene is TRBD1 (5 bases). Trimming shortened V by 4 bases and J by 1 base, and 14 bases separated the two germline ends. The CDR3 is made up of 15 amino acids. Germline V gene data show CDR1 as SNHLY and CDR2 as FYNNEI. The CDR3 bases are TGTGCCAGCAGTGGGGGCAGATGGGCTTCCTACGAGCAGTACTTC. This sequence encodes CASSGGRWASYEQYF.

CDR3 loop: CAISESLAGRLSYEQYF. The CDR3, as DNA: TGTGCCATCAGTGAGTCATTAGCGGGCCGACTCTCCTACGAGCAGTACTTC. V is TRBV10-3 and J is TRBJ2-7, with TRBD2 matching over 7 bases. This CDR3 spans 17 amino acids. Trimming cost V 0 bases and J 0 bases; bases outside gene matches: 8. Germline V CDR1 and CDR2: ENHRY, SYGVKD.

The gene calls are TRBV11-2 and TRBJ2-1; D not resolved. Germline V CDR1 and CDR2: SGHAT, FQNNGV. V gave up 1 base and J gave up 3 bases, with 10 bases separating them. The CDR3 sequence is 15 residues long. The CDR3 DNA follows: TGTGCCAGCAGCTTAGTTGTGTCTGACTACAATGAGCAGTTCTTC. Amino acids: CASSLVVSDYNEQFF.

The chain couples TRBV18 to TRBJ2-7, with unresolved D. V lost 3 bases to trimming and J lost 3 bases, with 12 bases between them. This CDR3 contains 14 residues. Germline V gives CDR1 KGHSH, CDR2 LQKENI. The CDR3 here is CASSPEYSNYEQYF. Here the CDR3 DNA reads TGTGCCAGCTCACCGGAGTATTCGAACTACGAGCAGTACTTC.

A word on this clone: This may be a read error: a much more frequent sequence differs by one nucleotide. The sample has other DNA sequences that encode this CDR3 too. The chain has TRBV25-1 and TRBJ1-1, with D possibly being TRBD1 (5 bases). V was clipped by 8 bases and J by 8 bases, with 18 bases between them. Germline lookup yields CDR1 MGHDK and CDR2 SYGVNS. The CDR3 loop spans 13 amino acids. The CDR3 DNA is TGTGCCAGCCAGTTGACAGATTGGACCGAAGCTTTCTTT. It encodes CASQLTDWTEAFF.

This clone turned up a few times. This chain uses TRBV28 with TRBJ2-4; D uncertain. CDR3 length: 12 amino acids. The V end lost 3 bases, the J end lost 3 bases, and 3 bases lay between the germline ends. CDR1 and CDR2 (germline): MDHEN, SYDVKM. The CDR3, as DNA: TGTGCCAGCAGTTTGGACAAAAACATTCAGTACTTC. Protein product: CASSLDKNIQYF.

Points on this clone: The sample carries other DNA sequences with the same CDR3. The J gene is TRBJ2-2, the V gene TRBV7-8; D assignment may be TRBD1 or TRBD2 (5 bases each). The ends were cut back, 5 bases at V and 4 bases at J, with 11 bases in the middle. The germline V gene has CDR1 SGHVS and CDR2 FQNEAQ. CDR3 length: 14 amino acids. In nucleotides, the CDR3 is TGTGCCAGCAGCCTGGGGACGGCCACCGGGGAGCTGTTTTTT. Amino acid sequence: CASSLGTATGELFF.

This rearrangement joins TRBV4-1 to TRBJ2-6; D unresolved. The CDR3 runs 18 residues. CDR1 is MGHRA and CDR2 is YSYEKL in the germline V gene. V lost 1 base to trimming and J lost 0 bases, with 13 bases between them. In DNA form, the CDR3 reads TGCGCCAGCAGCCAAGTCCTGTCGTGGATCTCTGGGGCCAACGTCCTGACTTTC. It is translated as CASSQVLSWISGANVLTF.

The chain links TRBV7-2 to TRBJ1-1; 7 bases line up with TRBD1. This CDR3 has 15 residues. The ends lost 6 bases at V and 4 bases at J; junction bases unmatched: 11. Germline V gene sequence: CDR1 SGHTA, CDR2 FQGNSA. CDR3 protein: CASSIQEGAFTEAFF. CDR3 nucleotides: TGTGCCAGCAGTATCCAGGAGGGGGCGTTCACTGAAGCTTTCTTT.

This chain uses TRBV7-6 with TRBJ2-7; 9 nucleotides align to TRBD1. The germline gives CDR1 SGHVS, CDR2 FNYEAQ. CDR3 size: 15 residues. The J segment lost 7 bases and the V segment lost 5 bases, leaving 12 bases of the junction unmatched. DNA of the CDR3: TGTGCCAGCAGCCCACGACAGGGGGTTCCGGGTGAGCAGTACTTC. Its protein is CASSPRQGVPGEQYF.

The chain is built from TRBV7-8 and TRBJ2-3; D not certain. The CDR3 is made up of 12 amino acids. CDR1 is SGHVS, CDR2 FQNEAQ, per germline. The V end lost 3 bases, the J end lost 4 bases, and 5 bases lay between the germline ends. CDR3 nucleotide sequence: TGTGCCAGCAGCTTTACGGCAGATACGCAGTATTTT. This codes for CASSFTADTQYF.

Of note for this clone: Since a far larger clone is one base different, this is likely a read error. Other DNA sequences in this sample translate to the same CDR3. The rearrangement uses TRBV30 and TRBJ2-6, with a weak D call TRBD1 (5 bases). Germline CDR1 is GTSNPN and CDR2 is SVGIG (reference sequence). The CDR3 loop spans 13 amino acids. DNA of the CDR3: TGTGCCTGGAGTTTTGGTGGGGCCAACGTCTTGACTTTC. Its protein is CAWSFGGANVLTF.

The genes are TRBV6-1 and TRBJ2-1; 8 bases fit TRBD2. Trimming took 0 bases from V and 8 from J; bases not matched to a gene: 6. Germline values: CDR1 MNHNS, CDR2 SASEGT. This CDR3 has 15 amino acids. DNA for the CDR3: TGTGCCAGCAGTGAAGCTGGGACTAGTTGGGATGAGCAGTTCTTC. Translation: CASSEAGTSWDEQFF.

A few counts support this clone. The genes are TRBV7-9 and TRBJ1-1, with 7 bases fitting TRBD1. V was pared by 0 bases and J by 9 bases, with 10 bases of the junction left unmatched. Germline V gene lookup returns CDR1 SEHNR and CDR2 FQNEAQ (reference sequence). The CDR3 is 15 residues long. The CDR3 DNA is TGTGCCAGCAGCTTAGCGGTTCCATCAGGGGGAAAAGCTTTCTTT. Protein: CASSLAVPSGGKAFF.